The T cell receptor beta chain under discussion was sequenced for a study of cytomegalovirus exposure and HLA in healthy donors. Study information: In terms of ancestry, the Caucasian-associated cluster contained roughly 80% of the approximately 420 genotyped donors. Study-level findings and limits: TRBV6-2, TRBV6-3 and some other V segments were unresolvable in 87-base-pair reads. In a later analysis, at a false discovery rate of 0.05, about 15,000 TCR beta sequences were associated with HLA alleles. In a later analysis, a genetic analysis reported fewer productive-TCR N-insertions in an Asian-associated ancestry cluster than the cohort average.

The CDR3 totals 14 residues. The germline V gene encodes CDR1 LNHDA and CDR2 SQIVND (reference sequence). Unmatched junction bases numbered 5, after V lost 5 bases and J lost 4 bases. PCR employed 60 Vbeta and 13 Jbeta primers. Produced via immunoSEQ multiplex PCR; TCRdb's table is partial and in-frame only. The table includes 170,000 or so clones, 77% detected once. This clone was recorded only once. Its antigen remains unknown. This rearrangement joins TRBV19 to TRBJ2-4, with 7 bases matching TRBD1. This clonotype was obtained from a woman in her sixties or seventies in good health and CMV-seropositive. Material: PBMCs. The CDR3 spells CASSPPGQKNIQYF. The DNA for the CDR3 is TGTGCCAGTAGTCCCCCGGGACAGAAAAACATTCAGTACTTC.